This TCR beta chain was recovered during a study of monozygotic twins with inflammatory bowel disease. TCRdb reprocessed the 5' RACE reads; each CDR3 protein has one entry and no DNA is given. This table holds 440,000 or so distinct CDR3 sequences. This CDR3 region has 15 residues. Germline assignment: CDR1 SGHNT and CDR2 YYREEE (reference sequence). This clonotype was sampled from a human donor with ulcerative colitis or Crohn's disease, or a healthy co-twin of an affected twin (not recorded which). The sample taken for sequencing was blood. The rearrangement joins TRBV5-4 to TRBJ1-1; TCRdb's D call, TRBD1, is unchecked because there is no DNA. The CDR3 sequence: CASSRRGRENTEAFF.